Listed below are T cell receptor beta chains from one sample, sequenced in a study of neurological immune-mediated disorders. TCRdb re-derived calls from the 5' RACE reads in MiXCR, one entry per CDR3 protein. The repertoire includes 75,000 to 85,000 distinct CDR3 sequences, 17% of them detected once, and 15% sits in the top ten. Sequenced sample: PBMCs. These receptors all stem from a woman in her thirties or forties in good health. The CDR3 runs from the conserved cysteine through the conserved F or W. A D gene is named only where the DNA matches it firmly. Size values are once, few and many counts, or a class for expanded clones, and some rows have none.

V	size	J	D	DNA	CDR3
TRBV15	medium-sized	TRBJ2-1	NA	TGTGCCACCAGCAGAGATACGGCGGGGAGGTACCTTAAGAATGAGCAGTTCTTC	CATSRDTAGRYLKNEQFF
TRBV7-9	NA	TRBJ2-3	TRBD2	TGTGCCAGCCTCGCGGGGGGAAGCACAGATACGCAGTATTTT	CASLAGGSTDTQYF
TRBV10-2	many	TRBJ2-5	NA	TGCGCCAGCAGTGAGGACACTCCTTATCGGTACTTC	CASSEDTPYRYF
TRBV20-1	NA	TRBJ2-3	TRBD1	TGCAGTGCGCCGGGACAGGGGGCAGATACGCAGTATTTT	CSAPGQGADTQYF
TRBV5-1	NA	TRBJ2-3	TRBD2	TGCGCCACTTCGCGGGAGTCCACAGATACGCAGTATTTT	CATSRESTDTQYF
TRBV25-1	many	TRBJ2-1	TRBD2	TGTGCCAGCGAGAGACAGACTAGCGGGGGGGACACCTACAATGAGCAGTTCTTC	CASERQTSGGDTYNEQFF
TRBV4-2	many	TRBJ2-1	TRBD2	TGTGCCAGCAGCCCCCAAAGCGGGGACTACAATGAGCAGTTCTTC	CASSPQSGDYNEQFF
TRBV20-1	many	TRBJ2-5	TRBD2	TGCAGTTCAGGTTCCCCGGGAGCGGGGGAAGAGACCCAGTACTTC	CSSGSPGAGEETQYF
TRBV5-1	many	TRBJ1-2	TRBD1	TGCGCCAGCAGCCTAGGGGACAGGGAAACTGGCTACACCTTC	CASSLGDRETGYTF
TRBV7-3	many	TRBJ2-1	TRBD1	TGTGCCAGCAGCTTAACGAGGGGACAGGAGGGAGCCTACAATGAGCAGTTCTTC	CASSLTRGQEGAYNEQFF
TRBV11-2	few	TRBJ2-5	TRBD2	TGTGCCAGCAGCTGGACTAGCGGCCGTCCAAGGGAGACCCAGTACTTC	CASSWTSGRPRETQYF
TRBV20-1	NA	TRBJ1-5	NA	TGCAGTGCAACTCCTGGGGGTGAGGGAGCTCAGCCCCAGCATTTT	CSATPGGEGAQPQHF
TRBV28	many	TRBJ1-5	TRBD1	TGTGCCAGCAGTTTGTCACAGGGGGCAAGCGGTCAGCCCCAGCATTTT	CASSLSQGASGQPQHF
TRBV3-1	many	TRBJ2-1	TRBD1	TGTGCCAGCAGCCAAGGTAGACAGGGGTCTGAGCAGTTCTTC	CASSQGRQGSEQFF
TRBV11-2	NA	TRBJ2-3	NA	TGTGCCAGCAGCTTAGATCAACTGGCGGCTAGCACAGATACGCAGTATTTT	CASSLDQLAASTDTQYF
TRBV3-1	many	TRBJ1-6	NA	TGTGCCAGCAGCCAAGCCAGTCCCCGCTCCTATAATTCACCCCTCCACTTT	CASSQASPRSYNSPLHF
TRBV4-3	many	TRBJ2-5	NA	TGCGCCAGCAGCCAAGATAGTACAGCCGGTGGGACCCAGTACTTC	CASSQDSTAGGTQYF
TRBV21-1	many	TRBJ2-1	NA	TGTGCCAGCAAACATCTCGTCCGACAGGACTTCTACAATGAGCAGTTCTTC	CASKHLVRQDFYNEQFF
TRBV6-5	NA	TRBJ1-1	NA	TGTGCCAGCAAGCAAGGACTGAACACTGAAGCTTTCTTT	CASKQGLNTEAFF
TRBV7-2	many	TRBJ2-1	NA	TGTGCCAGCAGCTGGGGCCAGGCAGTCTCCTACAATGAGCAGTTCTTC	CASSWGQAVSYNEQFF
TRBV7-3	many	TRBJ2-2	NA	TGTGCCAGCAGTCAAAGTGTGGGGGAAGGTATCGGGGAGCTGTTTTTT	CASSQSVGEGIGELFF
TRBV5-1	many	TRBJ2-3	TRBD2	TGCGCCAGCAGCTCGGCTCCAACTATGCGGGGGGTCCTTCATACGCAGTATTTT	CASSSAPTMRGVLHTQYF
TRBV7-2	many	TRBJ2-3	NA	TGTGCCAGCAGCTTCGGGGTCGAGGCAGATACGCAGTATTTT	CASSFGVEADTQYF
TRBV5-1	NA	TRBJ2-7	NA	TGCGCCAGCAGCTACGACGAACTTAAGAACGAGCAGTACTTC	CASSYDELKNEQYF
TRBV25-1	many	TRBJ1-1	NA	TGTGCCAGCAGTGAACCCGACAGGAACACTGAAGCTTTCTTT	CASSEPDRNTEAFF
TRBV11-2	NA	TRBJ2-2	TRBD1	TGTGCCAGCAGATTCCCAGGGGGTAGGAACACCGTGGAGCTGTTTTTT	CASRFPGGRNTVELFF
TRBV27	many	TRBJ2-7	NA	TGTGCCAGCACCGCCCTTGGCCCGCCCTACGAGCAGTACTTC	CASTALGPPYEQYF
TRBV5-5	NA	TRBJ2-2	NA	TGTGCCAGCAGCGGTCACTTGCTAGCCGGGGAGCTGTTTTTT	CASSGHLLAGELFF
TRBV6-2/TRBV6-3	many	TRBJ1-2	NA	TGTGCCAGCAGTTCTCGACAGCCTACTAACTATGGCTACACCTTC	CASSSRQPTNYGYTF
TRBV6-6	many	TRBJ2-1	NA	TGTGCCAGCAAGAAAGCCCGATACAATGAGCAGTTCTTC	CASKKARYNEQFF
TRBV6-5	many	TRBJ1-2	NA	TGTGCCAGCAGCCCATCCTGGAACTATGGCTACACCTTC	CASSPSWNYGYTF
TRBV5-1	many	TRBJ2-5	TRBD1	TGCGCCAGCAGCCGTGGGACAGGGGGCGGTGAGACCCAGTACTTC	CASSRGTGGGETQYF
TRBV28	many	TRBJ2-3	NA	TGTGCCAGCAGAGACTCCGACGATACGCAGTATTTT	CASRDSDDTQYF
TRBV5-5	many	TRBJ2-4	NA	TGTGCCAGCAGCTGGGCCGCGGGGAGGAGCAAAAACATTCAGTACTTC	CASSWAAGRSKNIQYF
TRBV29-1	many	TRBJ1-2	TRBD1	TGCAGCGTGAAACAGGGGCACGGCTACACCTTC	CSVKQGHGYTF
TRBV29-1	few	TRBJ2-3	NA	TGCAGCGCCTGGGCCCCAGATACGCAGTATTTT	CSAWAPDTQYF
TRBV20-1	many	TRBJ1-5	NA	TGCAGTGCTAGAGATTCCGGGGGCGGTCAGCCCCAGCATTTT	CSARDSGGGQPQHF